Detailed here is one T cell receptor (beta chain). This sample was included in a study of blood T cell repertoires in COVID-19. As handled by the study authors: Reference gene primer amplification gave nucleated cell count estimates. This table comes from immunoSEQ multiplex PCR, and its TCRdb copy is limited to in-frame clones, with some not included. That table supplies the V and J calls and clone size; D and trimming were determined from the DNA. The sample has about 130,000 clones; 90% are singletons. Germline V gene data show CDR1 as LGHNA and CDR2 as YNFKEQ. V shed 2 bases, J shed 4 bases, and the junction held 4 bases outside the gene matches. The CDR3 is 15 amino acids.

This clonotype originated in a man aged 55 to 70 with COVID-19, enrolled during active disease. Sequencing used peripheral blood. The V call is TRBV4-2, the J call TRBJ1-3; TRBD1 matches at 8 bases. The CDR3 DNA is TGTGCCAGCAGCCAATCGGACAGGGCCGGAAACACCATATATTTT. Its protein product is CASSQSDRAGNTIYF.